The 10 T cell receptor beta chains listed next were all sequenced from one sample in a study of prognosis after radiotherapy for stage I lung cancer. TCR beta CDR3 was amplified from genomic DNA by two-round multiplex PCR. Initially, in first-round PCR, primers specific to each TRBV and TRBJ gene were used. TCRdb processed the multiplex PCR reads anew with MiXCR; each CDR3 protein has one entry. The sample shows roughly 30,000 distinct CDR3 sequences, 25% to 40% of them seen only once. Here the sequenced sample was PBMCs, taken before or after stereotactic body radiation therapy (not recorded which). Receptors were obtained from a donor aged 50 or older with non-small cell lung cancer.

In its sample, this clonotype was seen many times. Here the CDR3 DNA reads TGTGCCAGCACAAGCAACCAAAGGGGCTACACCTTC. This encodes CASTSNQRGYTF. The chain couples TRBV25-1 to TRBJ1-2; D is ambiguous. Germline CDR1 reads MGHDK; CDR2 reads SYGVNS. This CDR3 spans 12 amino acids. V shed 7 bases and J shed 8 bases, with 14 bases lying between them.

The gene calls are TRBV3-1 and TRBJ1-3; no firm D call. This CDR3 has 14 residues. CDR1 LGHDT and CDR2 YNNKEL come from the germline V gene (reference sequence). Trimming removed 10 bases from V and 0 bases from J, with 13 bases in between. The CDR3 region is CAISPVYSGNTIYF. CDR3 DNA: TGTGCCATCAGTCCAGTCTACTCTGGAAACACCATATATTTT.

This clonotype was seen only once. The CDR3 loop is CSAPEWWDTEAFF. DNA of the CDR3: TGCAGTGCGCCCGAGTGGTGGGACACTGAAGCTTTCTTT. V is TRBV20-1 and J is TRBJ1-1, with unresolved D. Germline V gene lookup returns CDR1 DFQATT and CDR2 SNEGSKA (reference sequence). V lost 6 bases to trimming and J lost 3 bases, with 14 bases between them. The CDR3 sequence is 13 residues long.

On this clonotype itself: This sequence may be a read error, since a much larger clone differs from it by one base. The chain has TRBV19 and TRBJ1-1; perhaps TRBD1 as D (6 bases). Trimming left V 7 bases short and J 4 bases short, with 19 bases between. The CDR3 has 15 amino acids. CDR1 is LNHDA, CDR2 SQIVND, per germline (reference sequence). CDR3 sequence: CASNPGGAGGTEAFF. CDR3 bases: TGTGCCAGTAATCCCGGGGGGGCCGGGGGCACTGAAGCTTTCTTT.

This clonotype has at least ten counts. The chain has TRBV5-6 and TRBJ2-2, with D possibly being TRBD1 (6 bases). The CDR3 runs to 14 residues. V lost 1 base to trimming and J lost 5 bases, with 9 bases between them. CDR1 and CDR2 from the germline V gene are SGHDT and YYEEEE. CDR3 protein: CASSLWGQTGELFF. CDR3 coding DNA: TGTGCCAGCAGCTTGTGGGGGCAAACCGGGGAGCTGTTTTTT.

This clonotype was seen many times. The chain has TRBV7-9 and TRBJ2-2; D might be TRBD2 (6 bases). Trimming stripped 5 bases from V and 3 bases from J, with 7 bases between. Per the germline V gene, CDR1 is SEHNR and CDR2 is FQNEAQ (reference sequence). The CDR3 runs 13 residues. Here the CDR3 reads CASSRGDTGELFF. CDR3 DNA sequence: TGTGCCAGCAGCCGCGGGGACACCGGGGAGCTGTTTTTT. The full variable domain, completed using reference TRBV7-9 and TRBJ2-2, is DTGVSQNPRHKITKRGQNVTFRCDPISEHNRLYWYRQTLGQGPEFLTYFQNEAQLEKSRLLSDRFSAERPKGSFSTLEIQRTEQGDSAMYLCASSRGDTGELFFGEGSRLTVL.

The chain combines TRBV28 with TRBJ1-1, with TRBD1 as a possible D gene (5 bases). The CDR3 sequence is 15 residues long. V dropped 6 bases and J dropped 0 bases, with 14 bases sitting between them. Germline V lookup: CDR1 MDHEN, CDR2 SYDVKM. As DNA, the CDR3 is TGTGCCAGCAGGGATAGCGGGACGGTGAACACTGAAGCTTTCTTT. Translated, it gives CASRDSGTVNTEAFF.

This clonotype was seen repeatedly, ten times or more. This sequence joins TRBV11-3 and TRBJ1-3; possibly TRBD1 for D (6 bases). The CDR3 is made up of 15 amino acids. Deletions cut 2 bases from V and 3 bases from J, with 11 bases between. CDR1 and CDR2 (germline): SGHNT, YENEEA. For the CDR3, the DNA is TGTGCCAGCAGCTTACTACAGGGTAATGGAAACACCATATATTTT. It yields the protein CASSLLQGNGNTIYF. Combining the CDR3 with reference TRBV11-3 and TRBJ1-3 gives the whole variable domain EAGVVQSPRYKIIEKKQPVAFWCNPISGHNTLYWYLQNLGQGPELLIRYENEEAVDDSQLPKDRFSAERLKGVDSTLKIQPAELGDSAVYLCASSLLQGNGNTIYFGEGSWLTVV.

The table lists this clonotype with many counts. The chain is built from TRBV6-8 and TRBJ1-6; D is unresolved. Trimming took 10 bases from V and 0 from J, leaving 4 bases between them. The germline CDR1 and CDR2 sequences are MNHGY and SAAAGT. The CDR3 runs 12 residues. In DNA form, the CDR3 reads TGTGCCACTGGCTCCTATAATTCACCCCTCCACTTT. The encoded protein is CATGSYNSPLHF.

Ten or more counts support this clonotype. This may stem from a read error, because a much larger clone lies one nucleotide away. The V and J genes are TRBV6-1 and TRBJ1-3, with D hard to call. The V end lost 8 bases, the J end lost 1 base, and 15 bases lay between the germline ends. This CDR3 region has 15 residues. In germline, CDR1 is MNHNS, CDR2 SASEGT. The CDR3 DNA reads TGTGCCAGCGGCGGTAGCCGGGGATCTGGAAACACCATATATTTT. Residues: CASGGSRGSGNTIYF.